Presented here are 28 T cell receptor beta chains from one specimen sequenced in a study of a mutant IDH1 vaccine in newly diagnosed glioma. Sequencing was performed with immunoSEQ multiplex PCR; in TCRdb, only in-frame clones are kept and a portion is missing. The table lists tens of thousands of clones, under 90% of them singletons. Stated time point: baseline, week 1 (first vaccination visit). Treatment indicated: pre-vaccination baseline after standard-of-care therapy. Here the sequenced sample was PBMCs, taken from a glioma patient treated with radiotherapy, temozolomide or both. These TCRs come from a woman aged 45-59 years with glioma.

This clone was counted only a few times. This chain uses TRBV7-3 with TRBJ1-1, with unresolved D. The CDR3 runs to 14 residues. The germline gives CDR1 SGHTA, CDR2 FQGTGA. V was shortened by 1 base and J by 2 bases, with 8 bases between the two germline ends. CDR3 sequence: CASSLIPENTEAFF. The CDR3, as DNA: TGTGCCAGCAGCTTAATCCCAGAAAACACTGAAGCTTTCTTT.

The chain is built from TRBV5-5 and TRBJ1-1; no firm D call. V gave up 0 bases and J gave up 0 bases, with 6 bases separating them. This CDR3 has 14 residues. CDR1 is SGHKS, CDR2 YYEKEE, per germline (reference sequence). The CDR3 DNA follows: TGTGCCAGCAGCTTGGGGGCAGTGAACACTGAAGCTTTCTTT. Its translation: CASSLGAVNTEAFF. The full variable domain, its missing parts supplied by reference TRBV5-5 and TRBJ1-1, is DAGVTQSPTHLIKTRGQQVTLRCSPISGHKSVSWYQQVLGQGPQFIFQYYEKEERGRGNFPDRFSARQFPNYSSELNVNALLLGDSALYLCASSLGAVNTEAFFGQGTRLTVV.

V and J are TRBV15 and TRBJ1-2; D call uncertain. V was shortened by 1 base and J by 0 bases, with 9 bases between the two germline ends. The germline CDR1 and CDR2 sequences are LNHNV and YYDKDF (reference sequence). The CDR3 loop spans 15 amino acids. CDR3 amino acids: CATSRVVSPNYGYTF. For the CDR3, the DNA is TGTGCCACCAGCAGAGTGGTCAGCCCTAACTATGGCTACACCTTC. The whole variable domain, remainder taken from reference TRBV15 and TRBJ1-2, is DAMVIQNPRYQVTQFGKPVTLSCSQTLNHNVMYWYQQKSSQAPKLLFHYYDKDFNNEADTPDNFQSRRPNTSFCFLDIRSPGLGDTAMYLCATSRVVSPNYGYTFGSGTRLTVV.

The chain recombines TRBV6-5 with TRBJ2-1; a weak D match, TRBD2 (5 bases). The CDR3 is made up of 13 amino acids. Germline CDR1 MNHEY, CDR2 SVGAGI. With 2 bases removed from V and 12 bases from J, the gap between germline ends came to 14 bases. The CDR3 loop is CASSYTGRATQFF. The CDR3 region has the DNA TGTGCCAGCAGTTACACGGGAAGGGCTACGCAGTTCTTC.

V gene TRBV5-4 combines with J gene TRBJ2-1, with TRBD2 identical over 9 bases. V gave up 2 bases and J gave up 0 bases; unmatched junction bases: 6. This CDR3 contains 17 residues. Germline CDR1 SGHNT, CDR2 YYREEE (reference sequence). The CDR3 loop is CASSLGAGGNSYNEQFF. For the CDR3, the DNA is TGTGCCAGCAGCTTAGGAGCGGGGGGTAACTCCTACAATGAGCAGTTCTTC.

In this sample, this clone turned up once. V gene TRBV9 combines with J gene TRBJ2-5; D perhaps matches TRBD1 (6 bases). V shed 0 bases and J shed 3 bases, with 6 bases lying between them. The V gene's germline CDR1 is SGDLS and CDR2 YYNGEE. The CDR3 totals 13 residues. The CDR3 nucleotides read TGTGCCAGCAGCGTAGCAGGGGAAGAGACCCAGTACTTC. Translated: CASSVAGEETQYF. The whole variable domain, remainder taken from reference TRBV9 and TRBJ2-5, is DSGVTQTPKHLITATGQRVTLRCSPRSGDLSVYWYQQSLDQGLQFLIQYYNGEERAKGNILERFSAQQFPDLHSELNLSSLELGDSALYFCASSVAGEETQYFGPGTRLLVL.

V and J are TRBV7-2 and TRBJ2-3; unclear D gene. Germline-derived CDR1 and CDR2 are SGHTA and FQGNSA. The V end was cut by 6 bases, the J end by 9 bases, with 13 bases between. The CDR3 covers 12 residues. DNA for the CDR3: TGTGCCAGCAGTGTTTTAGCTCAAACGCAGTATTTT. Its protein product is CASSVLAQTQYF. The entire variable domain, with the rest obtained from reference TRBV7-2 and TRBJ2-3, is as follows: GAGVSQSPSNKVTEKGKDVELRCDPISGHTALYWYRQSLGQGLEFLIYFQGNSAPDKSGLPSDRFSAERTGGSVSTLTIQRTQQEDSAVYLCASSVLAQTQYFGPGTRLTVL.

The CDR3 region is CASSSRQGGNEQFF. As DNA, the CDR3 is TGTGCCAGCAGCTCGAGACAGGGTGGCAATGAGCAGTTCTTC. V and J are TRBV5-4 and TRBJ2-1, with 7 bases fitting TRBD1. This CDR3 has 14 residues. The J segment lost 6 bases and the V segment lost 3 bases, leaving 6 bases of the junction unmatched. CDR1 and CDR2 from the germline V gene are SGHNT and YYREEE (reference sequence).

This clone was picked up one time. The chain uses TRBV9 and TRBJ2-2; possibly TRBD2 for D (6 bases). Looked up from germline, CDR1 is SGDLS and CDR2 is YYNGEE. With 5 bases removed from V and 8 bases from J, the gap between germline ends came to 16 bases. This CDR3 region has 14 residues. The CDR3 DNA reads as TGTGCCAGCAGGGCCTCCGGGGGAAGAGGGGAGCTGTTTTTT. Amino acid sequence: CASRASGGRGELFF.

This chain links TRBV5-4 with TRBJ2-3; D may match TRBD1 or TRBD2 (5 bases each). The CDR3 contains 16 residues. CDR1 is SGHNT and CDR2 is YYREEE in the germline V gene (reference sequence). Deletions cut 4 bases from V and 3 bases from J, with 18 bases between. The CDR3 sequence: CASSRRAREGTDTQYF. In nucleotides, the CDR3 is TGTGCCAGCAGCCGTCGGGCCCGAGAGGGGACAGATACGCAGTATTTT.

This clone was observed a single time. The CDR3 DNA is TGTGCCAGCAGTGGGGGACAGGGGAGATTGTACGAGCAGTACTTC. It translates to CASSGGQGRLYEQYF. The chain carries TRBV28 and TRBJ2-7; TRBD1 agrees at 10 bases. J gave up 4 bases and V 5 bases, and 8 bases lay outside the gene matches. Germline assignment: CDR1 MDHEN and CDR2 SYDVKM. The CDR3 runs 15 residues.

CDR3 residues: CASSPAGGQGGTGELFF. The CDR3 DNA reads TGTGCCAGCAGCCCAGCCGGCGGACAGGGAGGAACCGGGGAGCTGTTTTTT. The chain uses TRBV9 and TRBJ2-2, with TRBD1 identical over 8 bases. From germline, CDR1 is SGDLS and CDR2 YYNGEE. The CDR3 runs to 17 residues. V gave up 4 bases and J gave up 5 bases; unmatched junction bases: 13.

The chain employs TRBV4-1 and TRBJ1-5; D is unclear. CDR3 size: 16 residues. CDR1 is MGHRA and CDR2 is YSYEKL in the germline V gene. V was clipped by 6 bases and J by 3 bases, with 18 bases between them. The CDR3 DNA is TGCGCCAGCAGGCAACCCCAAGGAGGGTACAATCAGCCCCAGCATTTT. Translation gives CASRQPQGGYNQPQHF.

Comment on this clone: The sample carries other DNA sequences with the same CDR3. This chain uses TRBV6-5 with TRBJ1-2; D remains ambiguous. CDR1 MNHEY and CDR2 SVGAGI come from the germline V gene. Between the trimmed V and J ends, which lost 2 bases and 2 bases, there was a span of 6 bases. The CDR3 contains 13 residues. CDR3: CASSYGPNYGYTF. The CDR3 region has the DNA TGTGCCAGCAGTTACGGTCCGAACTATGGCTACACCTTC.

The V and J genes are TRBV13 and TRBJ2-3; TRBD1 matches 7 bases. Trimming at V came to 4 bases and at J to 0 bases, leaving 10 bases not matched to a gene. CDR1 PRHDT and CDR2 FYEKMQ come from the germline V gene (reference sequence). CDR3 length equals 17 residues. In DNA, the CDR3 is TGTGCCAGCAGCTCGGAGACAGGGAAGCCCAGCACAGATACGCAGTATTTT. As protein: CASSSETGKPSTDTQYF.

CDR3 DNA sequence: TGTGCCAGCCTAAGGGACGGGAACACTGAAGCTTTCTTT. This codes for CASLRDGNTEAFF. V and J are TRBV25-1 and TRBJ1-1; maybe TRBD1 (5 bases). Germline CDR1 MGHDK, CDR2 SYGVNS. CDR3 size: 13 residues. Trimming left V 8 bases short and J 1 base short, with 11 bases between.

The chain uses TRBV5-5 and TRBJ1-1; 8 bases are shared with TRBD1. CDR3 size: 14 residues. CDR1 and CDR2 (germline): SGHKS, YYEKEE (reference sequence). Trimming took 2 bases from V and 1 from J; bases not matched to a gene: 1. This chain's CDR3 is CASSLTGGNTEAFF. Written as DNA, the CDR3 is TGTGCCAGCAGCTTAACAGGGGGGAACACTGAAGCTTTCTTT.

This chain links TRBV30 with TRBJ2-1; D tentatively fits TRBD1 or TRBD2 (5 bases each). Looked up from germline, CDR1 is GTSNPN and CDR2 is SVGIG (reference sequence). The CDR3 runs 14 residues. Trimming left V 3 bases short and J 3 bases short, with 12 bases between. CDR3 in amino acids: CAWSSGQGYNEQFF. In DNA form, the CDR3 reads TGTGCCTGGAGCAGCGGACAAGGCTACAATGAGCAGTTCTTC.

CDR3 protein: CAWKFTNTEAFF. The CDR3 region has the DNA TGTGCCTGGAAATTTACGAACACTGAAGCTTTCTTT. The rearrangement uses TRBV30 and TRBJ1-1; D is unclear. The germline V gene has CDR1 GTSNPN and CDR2 SVGIG (reference sequence). Trimming removed 4 bases at V and 1 base at J, with 7 bases between. The CDR3 consists of 12 residues.

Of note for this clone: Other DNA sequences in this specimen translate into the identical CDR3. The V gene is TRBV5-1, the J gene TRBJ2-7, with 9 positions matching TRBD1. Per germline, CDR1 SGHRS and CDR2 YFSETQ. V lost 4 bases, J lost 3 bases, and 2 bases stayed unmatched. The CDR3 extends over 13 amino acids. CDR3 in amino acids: CASSLDRGYEQYF. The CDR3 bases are TGCGCCAGCAGCCTGGACAGGGGCTACGAGCAGTACTTC.

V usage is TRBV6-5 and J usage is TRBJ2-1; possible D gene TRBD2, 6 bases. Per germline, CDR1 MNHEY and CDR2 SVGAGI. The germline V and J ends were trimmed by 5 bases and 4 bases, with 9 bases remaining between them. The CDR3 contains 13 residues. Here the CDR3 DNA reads TGTGCCAGCAGTAATGGAGGGTACAATGAGCAGTTCTTC. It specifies CASSNGGYNEQFF.

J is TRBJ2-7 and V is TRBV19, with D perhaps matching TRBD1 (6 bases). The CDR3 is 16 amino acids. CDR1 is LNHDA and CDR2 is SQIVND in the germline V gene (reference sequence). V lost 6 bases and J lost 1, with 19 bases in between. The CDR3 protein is CASSRTWTDRSYEQYF. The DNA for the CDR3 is TGTGCCAGTAGCCGGACATGGACAGACCGATCCTACGAGCAGTACTTC.

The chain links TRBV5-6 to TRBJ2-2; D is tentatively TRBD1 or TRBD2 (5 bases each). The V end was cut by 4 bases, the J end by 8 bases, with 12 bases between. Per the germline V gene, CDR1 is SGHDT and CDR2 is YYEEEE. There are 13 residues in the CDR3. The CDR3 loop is CASSMRGAGELFF. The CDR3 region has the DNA TGTGCCAGCAGCATGAGGGGTGCGGGGGAGCTGTTTTTT. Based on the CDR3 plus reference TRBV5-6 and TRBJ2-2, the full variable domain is DAGVTQSPTHLIKTRGQQVTLRCSPKSGHDTVSWYQQALGQGPQFIFQYYEEEERQRGNFPDRFSGHQFPNYSSELNVNALLLGDSALYLCASSMRGAGELFFGEGSRLTVL.

CDR3 sequence reads: CASSPGKLHSPLHF. CDR3 DNA sequence: TGTGCCAGCAGCCCTGGAAAGCTCCATTCACCCCTCCACTTT. The rearrangement links TRBV7-9 to TRBJ1-6; no reliable D call. Germline assignment: CDR1 SEHNR and CDR2 FQNEAQ (reference sequence). V lost 5 bases and J lost 8, with 13 bases in between. The CDR3 runs 14 residues.

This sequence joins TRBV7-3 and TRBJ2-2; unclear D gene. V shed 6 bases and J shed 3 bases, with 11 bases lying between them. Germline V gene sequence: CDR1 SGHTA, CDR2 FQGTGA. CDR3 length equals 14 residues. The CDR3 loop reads CASSPGRDTGELFF. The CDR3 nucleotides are TGTGCCAGCAGTCCCGGACGGGACACCGGGGAGCTGTTTTTT. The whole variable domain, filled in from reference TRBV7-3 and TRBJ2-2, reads GAGVSQTPSNKVTEKGKYVELRCDPISGHTALYWYRQSLGQGPEFLIYFQGTGAADDSGLPNDRFFAVRPEGSVSTLKIQRTERGDSAVYLCASSPGRDTGELFFGEGSRLTVL.

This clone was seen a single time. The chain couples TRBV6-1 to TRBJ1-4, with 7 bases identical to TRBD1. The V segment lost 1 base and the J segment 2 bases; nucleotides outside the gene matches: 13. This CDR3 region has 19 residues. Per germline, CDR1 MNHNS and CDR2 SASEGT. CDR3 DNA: TGTGCCAGCAGTGAAGGTGCAGGGCTAAAGGGGGCCACTAATGAAAAACTGTTTTTT. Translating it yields CASSEGAGLKGATNEKLFF.

DNA for the CDR3: TGTGCCACCAGCAGACCCGGGACACCATCCTACGAGCAGTACTTC. Protein: CATSRPGTPSYEQYF. The rearrangement joins TRBV15 to TRBJ2-7, with D perhaps TRBD1 (6 bases). Trimming shortened V by 2 bases and J by 1 base, and 12 bases separated the two germline ends. CDR1 is LNHNV, CDR2 YYDKDF, per germline (reference sequence). This CDR3 has 15 amino acids.

The CDR3 protein is CASSIGQEYEQYF. CDR3 DNA sequence: TGTGCCAGCAGCATAGGACAGGAATACGAGCAGTACTTC. The chain uses TRBV7-6 and TRBJ2-7; 7 nucleotides match TRBD1. The germline V gene encodes CDR1 SGHVS and CDR2 FNYEAQ. V trimming: 5 bases; J trimming: 4 bases; junction bases outside the gene matches: 5. This CDR3 is 13 amino acids long.